Listed here are 29 T cell receptor beta chains from one sample, sequenced in a study of T-cell reconstitution after alpha-beta-depleted transplantation in children. Unique molecular identifiers tagged the TCRbeta library. Each CDR3 protein is one row after TCRdb ran MiXCR on the PCR reads. Of roughly 300,000 distinct CDR3 sequences listed, approximately 9.8% were seen once; the top ten hold 10%. The sequenced sample was PBMCs from the stem cell graft donor, obtained from the stem cell graft. The receptors here all came from a human donor who donated a stem cell graft to a child with SCID.

The J gene is TRBJ2-1, the V gene TRBV7-9; TRBD2 matches 8 bases. V was pared by 5 bases and J by 4 bases, with 7 bases of the junction left unmatched. There are 15 residues in the CDR3. The V gene's germline CDR1 is SEHNR and CDR2 FQNEAQ (reference sequence). Here the CDR3 reads CASSGTSGSYNEQFF. The CDR3 DNA reads TGTGCCAGCAGCGGAACTAGCGGATCTTACAATGAGCAGTTCTTC.

The chain carries TRBV6-5 and TRBJ1-3; D remains ambiguous. The CDR3 sequence is 18 residues long. Per germline, CDR1 MNHEY and CDR2 SVGAGI. Trimming shortened V by 1 base and J by 0 bases, and 16 bases separated the two germline ends. The CDR3 loop reads CASSYFAWPGSSGNTIYF. CDR3 bases: TGTGCCAGCAGTTACTTCGCCTGGCCGGGGAGCTCTGGAAACACCATATATTTT.

This clonotype was seen a few times. The V call is TRBV10-3, the J call TRBJ1-6; TRBD1 matches at 7 bases. The CDR3 extends over 13 amino acids. CDR1 is ENHRY and CDR2 is SYGVKD in the germline V gene. Trimming took 6 bases from V and 8 from J; bases not matched to a gene: 4. CDR3: CAISRDRDSPLHF. In DNA form, the CDR3 reads TGTGCCATCAGCCGGGACAGAGATTCACCCCTCCACTTT.

The rearrangement joins TRBV11-3 to TRBJ2-3, with 9 bases lining up with TRBD1. The CDR3 runs to 16 residues. Germline lookup yields CDR1 SGHNT and CDR2 YENEEA. V dropped 5 bases and J dropped 6; count of bases not matched to a gene: 12. CDR3 sequence reads: CASSPRWGQGFDTQYF. The CDR3 DNA reads as TGTGCCAGCAGCCCTCGCTGGGGACAGGGTTTTGATACGCAGTATTTT.

In its sample, this clonotype was seen a few times. The chain recombines TRBV9 with TRBJ2-7, with 10 positions matching TRBD2. J was trimmed by 5 bases and V by 5 bases; bases with no gene match: 10. Germline V gene sequence: CDR1 SGDLS, CDR2 YYNGEE. The CDR3 has 15 residues. CDR3 nucleotide sequence: TGTGCCAGCAGTGAGGGGAGCCTAGCGGGGGACGAGCAGTACTTC. Protein sequence: CASSEGSLAGDEQYF.

This chain uses TRBV7-9 with TRBJ2-1; D is perhaps TRBD1 or TRBD2 (5 bases each). Germline values: CDR1 SEHNR, CDR2 FQNEAQ (reference sequence). Between the trimmed V and J ends, which lost 1 base and 3 bases, there was a span of 16 bases. The CDR3 consists of 17 residues. The CDR3 region is CASSLVRGLTDYNEQFF. The CDR3 DNA reads TGTGCCAGCAGCTTAGTGAGGGGTCTGACCGACTACAATGAGCAGTTCTTC.

Many counts were recorded for this clonotype. The chain joins TRBV9 to TRBJ1-6, with D unclear. Germline values: CDR1 SGDLS, CDR2 YYNGEE. CDR3 length: 15 amino acids. Trimming left V 0 bases short and J 7 bases short, with 11 bases between. The CDR3 loop is CASSVAGALNSPLHF. The CDR3 region has the DNA TGTGCCAGCAGCGTAGCGGGTGCCTTGAATTCACCCCTCCACTTT.

This chain connects TRBV27 to TRBJ2-2; D might be TRBD2 (5 bases). Germline CDR1 is MNHEY and CDR2 is SMNVEV (reference sequence). The CDR3 extends over 15 amino acids. Trimming removed 3 bases at V and 5 bases at J, with 13 bases between. The CDR3 coding sequence is TGTGCCAGCAGTTTCCGTGTTCCGGGGACCGGGGAGCTGTTTTTT. This encodes CASSFRVPGTGELFF.

The genes are TRBV7-2 and TRBJ1-2; 7 bases align to TRBD1. CDR3 length: 14 residues. The germline V gene encodes CDR1 SGHTA and CDR2 FQGNSA. V lost 5 bases, J lost 0 bases, and 3 bases stayed unmatched. The DNA of the CDR3 is TGTGCCAGCAGCCCGGACAGGACTAACTATGGCTACACCTTC. Translating it yields CASSPDRTNYGYTF.

This clonotype was seen only a few times. CDR3: CASSLDRGGGYTF. The CDR3 nucleotides are TGTGCCAGCAGCTTAGACAGGGGAGGTGGCTACACCTTC. V usage is TRBV7-9 and J usage is TRBJ1-2; 7 bases agree with TRBD1. Germline-derived CDR1 and CDR2 are SEHNR and FQNEAQ (reference sequence). The CDR3 spans 13 residues. V shed 1 base, J shed 7 bases, and the junction held 3 bases outside the gene matches.

This clonotype was counted a few times. The chain has TRBV7-2 and TRBJ1-1; 8 bases map to TRBD1. With 0 bases clipped from V and 2 bases from J, the junction kept 8 bases outside the gene matches. CDR3 length: 17 residues. Germline V lookup: CDR1 SGHTA, CDR2 FQGNSA. CDR3 loop: CASSLALGGTGNTEAFF. The DNA for the CDR3 is TGTGCCAGCAGCTTAGCACTCGGCGGGACAGGAAACACTGAAGCTTTCTTT.

The chain uses TRBV11-2 and TRBJ2-7; a possible D gene is TRBD2 (7 bases). This CDR3 contains 15 residues. CDR1 SGHAT and CDR2 FQNNGV come from the germline V gene. Trimming cost V 5 bases and J 7 bases, with 21 bases left between them. The CDR3 reads CASSNKGGLGWEQYF. CDR3 bases: TGTGCCAGCAGCAACAAGGGGGGGTTAGGGTGGGAGCAGTACTTC.

This clonotype was seen a few times. V and J are TRBV10-3 and TRBJ1-3, with 8 bases lining up with TRBD1. V dropped 10 bases and J dropped 5; count of bases not matched to a gene: 7. The CDR3 length is 13 residues. The V gene's germline CDR1 is ENHRY and CDR2 SYGVKD. The CDR3 DNA reads as TGTGCCACCCGGGGACAGGATAGAAACACCATATATTTT. This encodes CATRGQDRNTIYF.

The V gene is TRBV7-2, the J gene TRBJ2-7; no firm D call. Germline assignment: CDR1 SGHTA and CDR2 FQGNSA. CDR3 length: 15 residues. V lost 3 bases, J lost 2 bases, and 14 bases lay in between. The CDR3 DNA reads TGTGCCAGCAGCTTTTACAGCTCGCCCGCCTACGAGCAGTACTTC. Protein product: CASSFYSSPAYEQYF.

This clonotype was counted only a few times. The J gene is TRBJ1-4, the V gene TRBV20-1, with TRBD1 matching over 9 bases. CDR3 size: 12 residues. The germline V gene encodes CDR1 DFQATT and CDR2 SNEGSKA (reference sequence). Trimming at V came to 7 bases and at J to 7 bases, leaving 4 bases not matched to a gene. The CDR3 region has the DNA TGCAGTGGCCGGGGACAGGGTGAAAAACTGTTTTTT. This sequence encodes CSGRGQGEKLFF.

The chain recombines TRBV6-1 with TRBJ1-1; D is unclear. V was trimmed by 1 base and J by 0 bases, leaving 6 bases between them. This CDR3 is 14 amino acids long. Germline CDR1 is MNHNS and CDR2 is SASEGT. The CDR3 reads CASSEGWLNTEAFF. The DNA of the CDR3 is TGTGCCAGCAGTGAAGGATGGTTGAACACTGAAGCTTTCTTT.

V usage is TRBV1 and J usage is TRBJ2-5; TRBD2 was called by the table and not checked on the DNA. TRBV1 is listed as a pseudogene. The CDR3 sequence is 15 residues long. The CDR3 sequence is CTSSLLQTSGETQYF. As DNA, the CDR3 is TGCACCAGCAGCCTCCTACAGACTAGCGGGGAGACCCAGTACTTC.

This clonotype was seen a few times. The rearrangement links TRBV20-1 to TRBJ2-7; D perhaps matches TRBD2 (6 bases). Between the trimmed V and J ends, which lost 3 bases and 0 bases, there was a span of 12 bases. The CDR3 is made up of 14 amino acids. Germline loops: CDR1 DFQATT, CDR2 SNEGSKA (reference sequence). The CDR3 loop reads CSASVAGFSYEQYF. The CDR3 DNA sequence: TGCAGTGCTAGTGTGGCGGGGTTCTCCTACGAGCAGTACTTC.

In its sample, this clonotype was seen a few times. J is TRBJ2-2 and V is TRBV7-9; D gene ambiguous. V gave up 9 bases and J gave up 7 bases, with 9 bases separating them. Germline-derived CDR1 and CDR2 are SEHNR and FQNEAQ (reference sequence). The CDR3 has 11 residues. The CDR3 protein is CASVRFGELFF. DNA for the CDR3: TGTGCCAGTGTAAGATTCGGGGAGCTGTTTTTT.

The sample holds a few counts of this clonotype. The chain links TRBV6-5 to TRBJ2-1; TRBD2 matches 8 bases. With 0 bases clipped from V and 5 bases from J, the junction kept 3 bases outside the gene matches. CDR1 is MNHEY, CDR2 SVGAGI, per germline. This CDR3 has 15 residues. The CDR3 DNA sequence: TGTGCCAGCAGTTACTCGCGGGGGGCAGACAATGAGCAGTTCTTC. Translated, it gives CASSYSRGADNEQFF.

This clonotype has only a few counts. V is TRBV5-1 and J is TRBJ2-5; D uncertain. The germline V and J ends were trimmed by 2 bases and 0 bases, with 8 bases remaining between them. In germline, CDR1 is SGHRS, CDR2 YFSETQ. The CDR3 runs to 14 residues. The CDR3 sequence is CASSFDRYQETQYF. The CDR3 region has the DNA TGCGCCAGCAGCTTCGATCGATACCAAGAGACCCAGTACTTC. Supplemented by reference TRBV5-1 and TRBJ2-5, the full variable domain reads KAGVTQTPRYLIKTRGQQVTLSCSPISGHRSVSWYQQTPGQGLQFLFEYFSETQRNKGNFPGRFSGRQFSNSRSEMNVSTLELGDSALYLCASSFDRYQETQYFGPGTRLLVL.

The genes are TRBV5-1 and TRBJ2-5; 8 bases are a match to TRBD2. The CDR3 covers 17 residues. The germline V gene encodes CDR1 SGHRS and CDR2 YFSETQ. V dropped 1 base and J dropped 3; count of bases not matched to a gene: 11. CDR3 DNA sequence: TGCGCCAGCAGCTTGAGGTTTGCGGGGGGTGTCGAAGAGACCCAGTACTTC. Its protein is CASSLRFAGGVEETQYF.

The chain carries TRBV19 and TRBJ1-2; unclear D gene. Germline V lookup: CDR1 LNHDA, CDR2 SQIVND (reference sequence). CDR3 size: 13 residues. Trimming stripped 3 bases from V and 2 bases from J, with 7 bases between. CDR3 bases: TGTGCCAGTAGTATGGCTGGGAACTATGGCTACACCTTC. It codes for CASSMAGNYGYTF.

This sequence joins TRBV3-1 and TRBJ1-3; D is ambiguous. V lost 3 bases, J lost 1 base, and 10 bases lay in between. From germline, CDR1 is LGHDT and CDR2 YNNKEL (reference sequence). The CDR3 is made up of 15 amino acids. The CDR3: CASSHIGRSGNTIYF. The DNA for the CDR3 is TGTGCCAGCAGCCATATCGGGAGATCTGGAAACACCATATATTTT.

CDR3 DNA sequence: TGTGCCAGCAGTCTCGACAGGGGCGCCGGGGAGCTGTTTTTT. This translates into CASSLDRGAGELFF. The rearrangement links TRBV6-5 to TRBJ2-2; TRBD1 agrees at 8 bases. The germline CDR1 and CDR2 sequences are MNHEY and SVGAGI. The CDR3 covers 14 residues. Trimming at V came to 5 bases and at J to 6 bases, leaving 5 bases not matched to a gene.

This clonotype has more than one count but fewer than ten. The CDR3, as DNA: TGTGCCAGCAGTTCGCAGGGAATTAGCACAGATACGCAGTATTTT. Amino acids: CASSSQGISTDTQYF. The J gene is TRBJ2-3, the V gene TRBV5-4, with D possibly TRBD1 on 5 matching bases. The CDR3 extends over 15 amino acids. The germline CDR1 and CDR2 sequences are SGHNT and YYREEE (reference sequence). Trimming left V 5 bases short and J 0 bases short, with 13 bases between.

The rearrangement uses TRBV12-3 or TRBV12-4 and TRBJ2-7; unclear D gene. This CDR3 has 12 amino acids. With 4 bases removed from V and 6 bases from J, the gap between germline ends came to 10 bases. The chain's CDR3 is CASSSDPFEQYF. The DNA for the CDR3 is TGTGCCAGCAGTTCGGACCCTTTCGAGCAGTACTTC.

This clonotype occurred a few times. The CDR3 DNA is TGCGCCAGCAGCCCAAACCCGGGGACTTCCTATGAAAAACTGTTTTTT. Translated, it gives CASSPNPGTSYEKLFF. The V gene is TRBV5-1, the J gene TRBJ1-4; possibly TRBD1 for D (5 bases). CDR1 SGHRS and CDR2 YFSETQ come from the germline V gene. Trimming removed 4 bases from V and 6 bases from J, with 19 bases in between. This CDR3 is built from 16 residues.

In its sample, this clonotype was seen many times. The rearrangement joins TRBV19 to TRBJ2-5; TRBD2 aligns across 7 bases. The CDR3 runs to 12 residues. The germline V gene has CDR1 LNHDA and CDR2 SQIVND (reference sequence). V dropped 6 bases and J dropped 5; count of bases not matched to a gene: 3. CDR3 coding DNA: TGTGCCAGTAGACAAGCGGGGGAGACCCAGTACTTC. This sequence encodes CASRQAGETQYF.